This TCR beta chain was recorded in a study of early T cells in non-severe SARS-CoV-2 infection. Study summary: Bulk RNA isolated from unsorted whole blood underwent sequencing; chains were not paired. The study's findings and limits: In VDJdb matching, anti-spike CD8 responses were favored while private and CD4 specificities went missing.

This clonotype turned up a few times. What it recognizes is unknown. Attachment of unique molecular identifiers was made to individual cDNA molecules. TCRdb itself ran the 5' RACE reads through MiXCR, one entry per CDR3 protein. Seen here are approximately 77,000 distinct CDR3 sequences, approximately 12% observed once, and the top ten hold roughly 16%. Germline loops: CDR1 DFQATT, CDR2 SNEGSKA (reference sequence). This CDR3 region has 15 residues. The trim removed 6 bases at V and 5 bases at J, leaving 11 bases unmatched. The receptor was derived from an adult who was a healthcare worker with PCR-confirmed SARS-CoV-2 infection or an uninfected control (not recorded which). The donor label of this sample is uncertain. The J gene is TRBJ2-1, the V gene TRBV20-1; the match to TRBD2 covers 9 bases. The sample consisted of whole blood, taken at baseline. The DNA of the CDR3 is TGCAGTGCGAGCTCTAGCGGGAATTACCACAATGAGCAGTTCTTC. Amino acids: CSASSSGNYHNEQFF.